This T cell receptor beta chain originates from a study of cytomegalovirus exposure and HLA in healthy donors. This clone was detected only a few times. The PCR employed 60 Vbeta primers together with 13 Jbeta primers. Using immunoSEQ multiplex PCR, the repertoire was profiled, and TCRdb retains in-frame clones only, with some absent. The sample records 150,000 to 170,000 clones, about four fifths being singletons. The CDR3 runs 15 residues. The trim removed 3 bases at V and 10 bases at J, leaving 10 bases unmatched. Germline V gene data show CDR1 as SGDLS and CDR2 as YYNGEE. The material sequenced was PBMCs. This clonotype was sampled from a man aged 25-40 years in good health and CMV-seropositive. V usage is TRBV9 and J usage is TRBJ2-1, with 10 bases matching TRBD2. The CDR3 bases are TGTGCCAGCAGCGCCCGGACTAGCGGACTAGGGGAGCAGTTCTTC. Its translation: CASSARTSGLGEQFF.